The rows below give T cell receptor beta chains drawn from one sample of a study of shared clonotypes between healthy human individuals. The data were produced by immunoSEQ multiplex PCR, yet TCRdb's version contains in-frame clones alone and is incomplete. The sample lists 1,500,000 or so clones, just under 99% occurring once. The specimen was naive CD4+ T cells sorted from blood. The receptors derive from a man under 40 in good health. The CDR3 runs from the conserved cysteine through the conserved F or W. The size of a clone is reported for some rows only, either as once, few or many, or as a class for expanded clones.

>TRBV7-9|TRBJ2-7|.
CASSSRAEQYF
>TRBV11-3|TRBJ2-5|.
CASSPGSQETQYF
>TRBV4-1|TRBJ2-5|.
CASSHPKTGTGRTTRQETQYF
>TRBV18|TRBJ2-1|.
CASSQVGGSINEQFF
>TRBV20-1|TRBJ2-3|.
CSAITDTQYF
>TRBV18|TRBJ2-1|once
CASSPSAYNEQFF
>TRBV19|TRBJ2-1|.
CASRRTSGRAFPYNEQFF
>TRBV19|TRBJ1-5|.
CASILCSGRLRQPQHF
>TRBV18|TRBJ1-2|.
CASSLGRETDTF
>TRBV7-9|TRBJ2-7|.
CASRSAGGSYEQYF
>TRBV27|TRBJ2-7|.
CASSPRTGYEQYF
>TRBV5-1|TRBJ2-1|.
CASSGGLAGGSYNEQFF
>TRBV5-1|TRBJ1-2|once
CASSSGVGRSYGYTF
>TRBV21-1|TRBJ2-1|once
CASSKGATGTYNEQFF
>TRBV18|TRBJ1-1|.
CASSSYGGSEAFF
>TRBV7-8|TRBJ2-7|.
CASSISGSFTYEQYF
>TRBV7-9|TRBJ2-7|.
CASSLNSVDEQYF
>TRBV28|TRBJ2-7|.
CASSLLGLADHYEQYF
>TRBV15|TRBJ2-7|.
CATSRDPLREQYF
>TRBV7-9|TRBJ2-1|.
CASSYSYNEQFF
>TRBV28|TRBJ2-7|once
CASSFPGLPYEQYF
>TRBV5-1|TRBJ2-3|.
CASSFVLAGSTDTQYF
>TRBV10-3|TRBJ2-2|.
CAISDGLAGENTGELFF
>TRBV6-1|TRBJ2-1|.
CASSSTSGSSHEQFF
>TRBV10-2|TRBJ2-5|.
CAGRGLTEETQYF
>TRBV5-1|TRBJ2-3|.
CASTRGGLTDTQYF
>TRBV2|TRBJ2-7|.
CASNVGLAASYEQYF
>TRBV7-2|TRBJ2-2|.
CASSPIASGRTGELFF
>TRBV27|TRBJ2-3|.
CASGGTDTQYF
>TRBV5-1|TRBJ2-1|.
CASSSVAGTYDNEQFF
>TRBV7-2|TRBJ2-4|.
CASSKLQGVRAKNIQYF
>TRBV28|TRBJ2-7|.
CASSFSWDSWGIVEQYF
>TRBV7-2|TRBJ2-5|.
CASSLSAGAGETQYF
>TRBV18|TRBJ1-3|.
CASSPLGGTVATSGNTIYF
>TRBV28|TRBJ1-2|.
CASILGDRGVGYTF
>TRBV11-2|TRBJ1-1|few
CASSLDYLGEAFF
>TRBV5-4|TRBJ2-1|.
CASSFYRDKGNEQFF
>TRBV9|TRBJ2-3|.
CASSAADTVGPDTQYF
>TRBV19|TRBJ2-6|.
CASIGTGGANVLTF
>TRBV14|TRBJ2-5|.
CASSHYGTGVQVETQYF
>TRBV6-5|TRBJ1-1|.
CASSYSTGTEAFF
>TRBV7-2|TRBJ2-3|.
CASSPSRGANTQYF